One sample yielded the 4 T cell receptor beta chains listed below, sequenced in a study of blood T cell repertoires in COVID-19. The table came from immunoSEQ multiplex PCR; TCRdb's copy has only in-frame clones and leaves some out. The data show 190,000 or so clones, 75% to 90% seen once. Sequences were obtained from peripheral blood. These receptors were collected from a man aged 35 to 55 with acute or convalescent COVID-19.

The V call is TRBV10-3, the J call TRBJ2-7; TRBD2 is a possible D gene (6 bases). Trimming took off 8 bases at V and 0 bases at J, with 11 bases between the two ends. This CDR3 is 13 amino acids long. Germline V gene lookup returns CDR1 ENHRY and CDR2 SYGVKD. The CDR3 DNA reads TGTGCCATCCGGGACTCGAGCTCCTACGAGCAGTACTTC. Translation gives CAIRDSSSYEQYF.

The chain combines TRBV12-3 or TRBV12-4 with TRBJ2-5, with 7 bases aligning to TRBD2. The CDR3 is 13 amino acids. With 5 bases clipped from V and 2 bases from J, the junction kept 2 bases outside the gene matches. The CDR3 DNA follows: TGTGCCAGCAGTCCGGGACTACAAGAGACCCAGTACTTC. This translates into CASSPGLQETQYF.

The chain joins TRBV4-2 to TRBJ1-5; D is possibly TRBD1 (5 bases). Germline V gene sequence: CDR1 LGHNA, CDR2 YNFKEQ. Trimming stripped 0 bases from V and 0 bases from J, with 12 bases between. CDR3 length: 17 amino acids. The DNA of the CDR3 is TGTGCCAGCAGCCAAGAGGACACAATCGATAGCAATCAGCCCCAGCATTTT. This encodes CASSQEDTIDSNQPQHF.

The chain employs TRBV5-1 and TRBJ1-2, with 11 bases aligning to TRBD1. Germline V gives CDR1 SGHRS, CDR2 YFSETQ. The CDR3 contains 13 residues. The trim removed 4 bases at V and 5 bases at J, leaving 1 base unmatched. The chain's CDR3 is CASSRDRGYGYTF. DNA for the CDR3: TGCGCCAGCAGCCGGGACAGGGGGTATGGCTACACCTTC.